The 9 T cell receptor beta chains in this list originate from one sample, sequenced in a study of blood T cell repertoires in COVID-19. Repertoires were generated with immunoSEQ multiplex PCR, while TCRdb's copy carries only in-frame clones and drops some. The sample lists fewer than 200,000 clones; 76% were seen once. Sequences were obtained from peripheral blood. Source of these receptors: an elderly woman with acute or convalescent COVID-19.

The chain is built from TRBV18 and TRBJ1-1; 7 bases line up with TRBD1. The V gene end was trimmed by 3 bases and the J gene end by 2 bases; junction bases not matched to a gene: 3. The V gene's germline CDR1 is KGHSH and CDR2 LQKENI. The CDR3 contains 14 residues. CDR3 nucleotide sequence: TGTGCCAGCTCACCGCAGGGGGACAACACTGAAGCTTTCTTT. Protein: CASSPQGDNTEAFF.

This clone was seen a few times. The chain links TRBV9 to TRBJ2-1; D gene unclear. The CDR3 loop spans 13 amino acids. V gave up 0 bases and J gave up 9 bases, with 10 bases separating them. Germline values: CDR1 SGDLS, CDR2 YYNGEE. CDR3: CASSVELFSEQFF. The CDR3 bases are TGTGCCAGCAGCGTAGAGCTTTTTAGTGAGCAGTTCTTC.

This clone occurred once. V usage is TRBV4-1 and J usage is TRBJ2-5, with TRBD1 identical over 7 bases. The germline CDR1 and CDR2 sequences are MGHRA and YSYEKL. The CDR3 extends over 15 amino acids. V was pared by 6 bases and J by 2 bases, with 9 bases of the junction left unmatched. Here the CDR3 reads CASSRDTGVQETQYF. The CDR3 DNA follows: TGCGCCAGCAGTCGAGATACAGGGGTACAAGAGACCCAGTACTTC.

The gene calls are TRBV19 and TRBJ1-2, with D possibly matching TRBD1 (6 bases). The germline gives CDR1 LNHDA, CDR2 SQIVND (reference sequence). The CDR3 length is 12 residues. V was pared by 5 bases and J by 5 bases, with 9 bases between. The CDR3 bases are TGTGCCAGTAGTTTACAGGGTTATGGCTACACCTTC. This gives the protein CASSLQGYGYTF.

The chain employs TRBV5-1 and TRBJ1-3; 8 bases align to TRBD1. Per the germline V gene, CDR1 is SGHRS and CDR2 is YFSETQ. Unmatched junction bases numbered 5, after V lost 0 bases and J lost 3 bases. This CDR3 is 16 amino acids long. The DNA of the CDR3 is TGCGCCAGCAGCTTGGCCGGACAGGGTGGTGGAAACACCATATATTTT. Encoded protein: CASSLAGQGGGNTIYF.

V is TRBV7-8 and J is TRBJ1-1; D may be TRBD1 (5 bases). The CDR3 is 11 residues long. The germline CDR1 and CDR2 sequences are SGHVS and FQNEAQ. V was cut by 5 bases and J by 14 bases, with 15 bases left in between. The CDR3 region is CASSPGRDSFF. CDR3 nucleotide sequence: TGTGCCAGCAGCCCAGGGAGGGATTCCTTCTTT.

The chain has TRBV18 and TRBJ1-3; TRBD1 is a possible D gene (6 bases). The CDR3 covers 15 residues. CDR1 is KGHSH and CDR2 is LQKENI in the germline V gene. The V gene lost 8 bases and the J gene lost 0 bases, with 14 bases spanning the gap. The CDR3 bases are TGTGCCAGCATAGGACAGATGAACTCTGGAAACACCATATATTTT. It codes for CASIGQMNSGNTIYF.

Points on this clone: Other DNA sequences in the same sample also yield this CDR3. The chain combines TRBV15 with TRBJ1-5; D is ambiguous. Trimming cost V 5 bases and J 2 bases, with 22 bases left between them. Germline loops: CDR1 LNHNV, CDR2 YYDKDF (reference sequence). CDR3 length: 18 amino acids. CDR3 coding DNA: TGTGCCACCAGCCCTAAGAGGACGGGGTCGGTTGGCAATCAGCCCCAGCATTTT. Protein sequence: CATSPKRTGSVGNQPQHF.

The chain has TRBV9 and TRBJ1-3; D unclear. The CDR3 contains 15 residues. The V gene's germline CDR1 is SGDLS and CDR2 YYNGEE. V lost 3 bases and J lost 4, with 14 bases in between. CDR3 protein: CASSAPGNLGNTIYF. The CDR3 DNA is TGTGCCAGCAGCGCACCGGGGAATCTAGGAAACACCATATATTTT.